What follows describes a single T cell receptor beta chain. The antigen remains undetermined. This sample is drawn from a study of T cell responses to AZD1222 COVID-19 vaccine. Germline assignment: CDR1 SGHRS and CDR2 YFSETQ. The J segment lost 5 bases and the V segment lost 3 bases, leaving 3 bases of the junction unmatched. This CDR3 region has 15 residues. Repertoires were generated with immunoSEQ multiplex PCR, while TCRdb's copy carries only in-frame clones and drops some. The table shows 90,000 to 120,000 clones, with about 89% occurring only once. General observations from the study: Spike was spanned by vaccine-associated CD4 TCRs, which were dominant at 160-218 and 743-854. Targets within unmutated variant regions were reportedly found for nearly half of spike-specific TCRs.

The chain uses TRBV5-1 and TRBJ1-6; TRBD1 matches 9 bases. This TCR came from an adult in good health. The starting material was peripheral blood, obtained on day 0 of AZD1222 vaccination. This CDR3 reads CASSYRQGDNSPLHF. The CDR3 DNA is TGCGCCAGCAGCTACCGACAGGGGGATAATTCACCCCTCCACTTT.